The 22 T cell receptor beta chains below all came from one sample that was sequenced in a study of CD8+ T cells in alopecia areata. Investigators isolated RNA and reverse transcribed it into cDNA to act as the sequencing template. Assay: immunoSEQ multiplex PCR; the TCRdb copy retains only in-frame clones and omits some. The table lists some 180,000 clones, approximately 51% of them singletons. Treatment reported: oral pan-JAK inhibitor, 5-10 mg twice daily. The sequencing here drew on CD8+ T cells sorted from blood, taken between weeks 51 and 52, from a patient treated with tofacitinib. These TCRs come from a human donor with alopecia areata.

In its sample, this clone was seen a few times. This CDR3 is also generated by other DNA sequences in the sample. This chain connects TRBV29-1 to TRBJ1-1; D is ambiguous. With 5 bases removed from V and 2 bases from J, the gap between germline ends came to 3 bases. CDR1 is SQVTM and CDR2 is ANQGSEA in the germline V gene. There are 10 residues in the CDR3. CDR3 nucleotides: TGCAGCGTTCAAAACACTGAAGCTTTCTTT. Translation: CSVQNTEAFF.

The V and J genes are TRBV5-6 and TRBJ2-3; 9 nucleotides align to TRBD2. The CDR3 is 14 residues long. Germline CDR1 and CDR2: SGHDT and YYEEEE. J was trimmed by 7 bases and V by 4 bases; bases with no gene match: 7. CDR3 in DNA: TGTGCCAGCAGCGGCCCGGGACTAGCTTATACGCAGTATTTT. Amino acid sequence: CASSGPGLAYTQYF.

The rearrangement joins TRBV5-1 to TRBJ2-3; 7 nucleotides match TRBD2. CDR1 is SGHRS, CDR2 YFSETQ, per germline. This CDR3 spans 15 amino acids. V dropped 0 bases and J dropped 5; count of bases not matched to a gene: 6. The CDR3 DNA follows: TGCGCCAGCAGCTTGGAGGTGGGACTAATAGATACGCAGTATTTT. This sequence encodes CASSLEVGLIDTQYF. Using reference TRBV5-1 and TRBJ2-3 for the parts outside the CDR3, the full variable domain is KAGVTQTPRYLIKTRGQQVTLSCSPISGHRSVSWYQQTPGQGLQFLFEYFSETQRNKGNFPGRFSGRQFSNSRSEMNVSTLELGDSALYLCASSLEVGLIDTQYFGPGTRLTVL.

This chain links TRBV4-1 with TRBJ2-1, with D perhaps matching TRBD1 (5 bases). The germline gives CDR1 MGHRA, CDR2 YSYEKL. CDR3 length: 13 residues. V shed 6 bases and J shed 6 bases, with 12 bases lying between them. The CDR3 DNA reads TGCGCCAGCAGTTACATTGGGGCCAATGAGCAGTTCTTC. Protein: CASSYIGANEQFF.

In DNA form, the CDR3 reads TGTGCCAGCAGCTGGGACAGGGGCGCCCAGTACTTC. Its translation: CASSWDRGAQYF. The chain couples TRBV11-2 to TRBJ2-5; 10 bases fit TRBD1. The germline V gene has CDR1 SGHAT and CDR2 FQNNGV. The CDR3 extends over 12 amino acids. Trimming cost V 4 bases and J 9 bases; bases outside gene matches: 2.

The chain carries TRBV19 and TRBJ2-1; the match to TRBD2 covers 7 bases. CDR1 and CDR2 (germline): LNHDA, SQIVND (reference sequence). The ends lost 10 bases at V and 4 bases at J; junction bases unmatched: 16. This CDR3 region has 16 residues. Here the CDR3 DNA reads TGTGCCACTATTCCCGGCCGGGTGGGGGGGTACAATGAGCAGTTCTTC. Protein product: CATIPGRVGGYNEQFF.

The chain links TRBV27 to TRBJ1-5; the D is unclear. Germline V gene lookup returns CDR1 MNHEY and CDR2 SMNVEV (reference sequence). The CDR3 covers 15 residues. Between the trimmed V and J ends, which lost 1 base and 2 bases, there was a span of 9 bases. The CDR3 sequence: CASSLLGKGNQPQHF. CDR3 nucleotides: TGTGCCAGCAGTTTATTGGGAAAGGGCAATCAGCCCCAGCATTTT.

The chain employs TRBV29-1 and TRBJ2-7, with D possibly TRBD1 on 5 matching bases. Germline V lookup: CDR1 SQVTM, CDR2 ANQGSEA. This CDR3 has 15 residues. Trimming shortened V by 0 bases and J by 6 bases, and 18 bases separated the two germline ends. The CDR3 is CSVEDGAGLPSEQYF. As DNA, the CDR3 is TGCAGCGTTGAAGATGGGGCAGGCCTCCCTAGCGAGCAGTACTTC.

This clone was counted a few times. J is TRBJ1-1 and V is TRBV4-1; D call uncertain. Germline-derived CDR1 and CDR2 are MGHRA and YSYEKL. V was pared by 4 bases and J by 8 bases, with 14 bases between. The CDR3 loop spans 13 amino acids. The CDR3 region has the DNA TGCGCCAGCAGCCCCCGATCAGAATTCGAAGCTTTCTTT. Its translation is CASSPRSEFEAFF.

V and J are TRBV10-3 and TRBJ2-3; 8 nucleotides match TRBD2. J lost 2 bases, V lost 0 bases, and 10 bases had no gene match. The V gene's germline CDR1 is ENHRY and CDR2 SYGVKD. This CDR3 has 18 residues. The CDR3 loop reads CAISESSDSGDHTDTQYF. The CDR3 nucleotides are TGTGCCATCAGTGAGTCAAGTGATAGCGGGGACCACACAGATACGCAGTATTTT.

The V and J genes are TRBV7-6 and TRBJ1-5, with D perhaps matching TRBD1 (5 bases). V was shortened by 8 bases and J by 6 bases, with 17 bases between the two germline ends. Germline V gives CDR1 SGHVS, CDR2 FNYEAQ. The CDR3 runs 14 residues. Here the CDR3 reads CASAALGGGQPQHF. In DNA form, the CDR3 reads TGTGCCAGCGCTGCCTTGGGGGGAGGTCAGCCCCAGCATTTT. Complete variable domain (other parts from reference TRBV7-6 and TRBJ1-5): GAGVSQSPRYKVTKRGQDVALRCDPISGHVSLYWYRQALGQGPEFLTYFNYEAQQDKSGLPNDRFSAERPEGSISTLTIQRTEQRDSAMYRCASAALGGGQPQHFGDGTRLSIL.

Turning to this clone: One junction end does not reproduce the germline sequence, and a read error may be involved. The J gene is TRBJ2-1, the V gene TRBV6-5; no clear D. Germline CDR1 and CDR2: MNHEY and SVGAGI. The CDR3 length is 14 residues. The CDR3 is CASSYQGSNNEQFF. Here the CDR3 DNA reads TGTGCCAGCAGTTACCAAGGCTCCAACAATGAGCAGTTCTTC.

This clone was found a few times. This chain joins TRBV7-2 and TRBJ2-7; no firm D call. Per the germline V gene, CDR1 is SGHTA and CDR2 is FQGNSA. V lost 1 base, J lost 3 bases, and 7 bases lay in between. The CDR3 sequence is 13 residues long. This CDR3 reads CASSLVGGYEQYF. The CDR3 nucleotides read TGTGCCAGCAGCTTAGTAGGTGGCTACGAGCAGTACTTC.

This clone was seen only a few times. The V gene is TRBV13, the J gene TRBJ1-5; a weak D match, TRBD1 (6 bases). CDR1 and CDR2 from the germline V gene are PRHDT and FYEKMQ (reference sequence). With 1 base removed from V and 2 bases from J, the gap between germline ends came to 6 bases. The CDR3 is made up of 14 amino acids. CDR3: CASSLAGGNQPQHF. CDR3 DNA: TGTGCCAGCAGCTTAGCAGGGGGCAATCAGCCCCAGCATTTT.

This clone occurred once. This rearrangement joins TRBV5-6 to TRBJ2-7, with D perhaps TRBD2 (5 bases). CDR1 and CDR2 (germline): SGHDT, YYEEEE. This CDR3 has 16 residues. V was trimmed by 3 bases and J by 2 bases, leaving 18 bases between them. CDR3 bases: TGTGCCAGCAGCTCAAAGTCGCGACGGGATCCCTACGAGCAGTACTTC. It encodes CASSSKSRRDPYEQYF.

The V call is TRBV30, the J call TRBJ1-1; 12 bases are shared with TRBD1. With V trimmed by 2 bases and J by 6 bases, 4 bases remained unmatched. CDR1 is GTSNPN, CDR2 SVGIG, per germline (reference sequence). There are 14 residues in the CDR3. The CDR3 nucleotides read TGTGCCTGGAGTCGGGGACAGGGGGCTGCTGAAGCTTTCTTT. Translated, it gives CAWSRGQGAAEAFF.

This sequence joins TRBV9 and TRBJ2-4; D may correspond to TRBD1 or TRBD2 (7 bases each). Trimming took 4 bases from V and 0 from J, leaving 14 bases between them. The germline CDR1 and CDR2 sequences are SGDLS and YYNGEE. This CDR3 has 16 amino acids. The CDR3 reads CASSPGGGAAKNIQYF. CDR3 DNA sequence: TGTGCCAGCAGCCCAGGGGGAGGGGCAGCCAAAAACATTCAGTACTTC.

The table lists this clone with a few counts. The rearrangement joins TRBV30 to TRBJ1-2; TRBD1 aligns across 9 bases. Losses at the gene ends were 5 bases for V and 4 bases for J; bases not matched to a gene: 8. This CDR3 is 14 amino acids long. Germline CDR1 reads GTSNPN; CDR2 reads SVGIG (reference sequence). Here the CDR3 reads CAWGQGTDIYGYTF. CDR3 sequence (DNA): TGTGCCTGGGGACAGGGGACCGATATCTATGGCTACACCTTC.

The V gene is TRBV27, the J gene TRBJ1-5; D remains ambiguous. This CDR3 has 14 residues. Trimming stripped 7 bases from V and 6 bases from J, with 16 bases between. Germline V lookup: CDR1 MNHEY, CDR2 SMNVEV (reference sequence). The CDR3: CASNPREGVQPQHF. For the CDR3, the DNA is TGTGCCAGCAACCCGCGGGAGGGTGTTCAGCCCCAGCATTTT.

V usage is TRBV7-9 and J usage is TRBJ1-1, with D tentatively TRBD1 (5 bases). From germline, CDR1 is SEHNR and CDR2 FQNEAQ (reference sequence). V was clipped by 2 bases and J by 4 bases, with 20 bases between them. This CDR3 comprises 17 residues. CDR3: CASSLPGSSNLGTEAFF. The CDR3 DNA reads as TGTGCCAGCAGCTTACCAGGGAGCAGTAATCTCGGCACTGAAGCTTTCTTT.

There are a few counts of this clone. V and J are TRBV7-9 and TRBJ2-5; a possible D gene is TRBD1 (6 bases). Germline CDR1 is SEHNR and CDR2 is FQNEAQ (reference sequence). The CDR3 extends over 15 amino acids. V gave up 8 bases and J gave up 1 base, with 17 bases separating them. In DNA, the CDR3 is TGTGCCAGCGGGGACCGGGACATGCCCCAAGAGACCCAGTACTTC. Translation: CASGDRDMPQETQYF.

The chain recombines TRBV5-4 with TRBJ2-4; tentative D call: TRBD1 (5 bases). The CDR3 is made up of 15 amino acids. Trimming took 5 bases from V and 1 from J, leaving 13 bases between them. Germline V gene data show CDR1 as SGHNT and CDR2 as YYREEE (reference sequence). CDR3 coding DNA: TGTGCCAGCAGACAGGCTGATGAGGCCAAAAACATTCAGTACTTC. Protein: CASRQADEAKNIQYF.